The subject of this entry is one T cell receptor beta chain. Through 5' RACE with UMI labels, the TRB cDNA libraries were prepared. TCRdb reprocessed the 5' RACE reads; each CDR3 protein has one entry and no DNA is given. There are tens of thousands of distinct CDR3 sequences in the sample, with roughly 15% held by the top ten. The source of the sample is a study of CXCR3-negative and CXCR3-positive naive CD8 T cells. Germline V gene sequence: CDR1 SEHNR, CDR2 FQNEAQ (reference sequence). The CDR3 runs to 15 residues. Sequenced input: memory CD8+ T cells from blood. The sequence came from a human donor in good health. Some clones in this sample may be carry-over from other donors' samples. The gene calls are TRBV7-9 and TRBJ1-1; TCRdb gives TRBD1 as the D gene, but with no DNA this cannot be confirmed. This chain's CDR3 is CASSFHEGVNTEAFF.